Detailed here is one TCR beta chain. The target antigen is unknown. The sample is drawn from a study of post-analysis software for immune sequencing data. Study-wide results and limits: Elevated frequency relative to controls characterized four or five TRBV segments in patients, TRBV5-6, TRBV5-1 and TRBV20-1 among them. When compared against controls, multiple sclerosis patients showed significantly lower normalized Chao1 diversity.

The CDR3 contains 17 residues. Germline CDR1 reads ENHRY; CDR2 reads SYGVKD. Researchers reported that TCR beta cDNA libraries carried unique molecular identifiers. Each CDR3 protein is one row after TCRdb ran MiXCR on the PCR reads. The sample lists 600,000 to 750,000 distinct CDR3 sequences, approximately 60% occurring once. The chain links TRBV10-3 to TRBJ2-5; tentatively, D is TRBD1 or TRBD2 (6 bases each). The J call may be mistaken, given a closer DNA end match to TRBJ2-7. This sequence was found in a girl aged 2-10 years with multiple sclerosis. Sequenced input: blood. The CDR3 region has the DNA TGTGCCATCAGTGTGGGGGGCTTGACGGGAAAGCTGAACGAGCAGTACTTC. Translation gives CAISVGGLTGKLNEQYF.